One sample yielded the 25 T cell receptor beta chains listed below, sequenced in a study of cytomegalovirus exposure and HLA in healthy donors. The study ran its PCR with 60 Vbeta and 13 Jbeta primers. This table comes from immunoSEQ multiplex PCR, and its TCRdb copy is limited to in-frame clones, with some not included. The sample includes over 80,000 clones, 55% to 80% of them seen just once. Sequencing was carried out using PBMCs. Receptors originate from a man in his forties in good health and CMV-seronegative.

The chain links TRBV19 to TRBJ2-7, with 7 bases identical to TRBD1. The CDR3 length is 15 residues. The V gene's germline CDR1 is LNHDA and CDR2 SQIVND (reference sequence). V was pared by 4 bases and J by 3 bases, with 9 bases of the junction left unmatched. CDR3 residues: CASSNAGTAYYEQYF. CDR3 in DNA: TGTGCCAGTAGTAATGCCGGGACAGCTTACTACGAGCAGTACTTC.

This clone occurred a few times. The chain recombines TRBV4-1 with TRBJ2-3, with 9 nucleotides matching TRBD2. The CDR3 sequence is 16 residues long. The V gene end was trimmed by 3 bases and the J gene end by 4 bases; junction bases not matched to a gene: 8. Germline CDR1 MGHRA, CDR2 YSYEKL. CDR3 sequence: CASSQRGGGVSDTQYF. The CDR3 bases are TGCGCCAGCAGCCAGCGAGGCGGGGGGGTTTCAGATACGCAGTATTTT.

A single count supports this clone. This chain connects TRBV7-9 to TRBJ1-4; possibly TRBD1 for D (5 bases). This CDR3 has 15 residues. V was clipped by 2 bases and J by 7 bases, with 14 bases between them. Germline V gene lookup returns CDR1 SEHNR and CDR2 FQNEAQ (reference sequence). For the CDR3, the DNA is TGTGCCAGCAGCTTATTGGGGGAGGAGGCTGAAAAACTGTTTTTT. Protein: CASSLLGEEAEKLFF.

The rearrangement joins TRBV30 to TRBJ2-7; TRBD2 is a possible D gene (5 bases). Germline CDR1 is GTSNPN and CDR2 is SVGIG (reference sequence). The CDR3 spans 15 residues. V gave up 5 bases and J gave up 2 bases, with 19 bases separating them. The CDR3 sequence: CAWDKGVGRAYEQYF. The CDR3 nucleotides read TGTGCCTGGGATAAGGGAGTCGGCCGGGCCTACGAGCAGTACTTC. The full variable domain, rest sourced from reference TRBV30 and TRBJ2-7, is SQTIHQWPATLVQPVGSPLSLECTVEGTSNPNLYWYRQAAGRGLQLLFYSVGIGQISSEVPQNLSASRPQDRQFILSSKKLLLSDSGFYLCAWDKGVGRAYEQYFGPGTRLTVT.

This clone was seen a few times. The chain is built from TRBV7-9 and TRBJ2-7, with 8 bases lining up with TRBD2. The junction had 8 bases not matched to a gene; V was cut back by 1 base and J by 3 bases. Germline V CDR1 and CDR2: SEHNR, FQNEAQ (reference sequence). The CDR3 has 16 amino acids. CDR3 coding DNA: TGTGCCAGCAGCTTAGACGAGCGGGGGTTTCACTACGAGCAGTACTTC. Its protein is CASSLDERGFHYEQYF.

The gene calls are TRBV7-2 and TRBJ2-2; D uncertain. V shed 6 bases and J shed 5 bases, with 4 bases lying between them. In germline, CDR1 is SGHTA, CDR2 FQGNSA. The CDR3 runs 11 residues. The CDR3 spells CASSSTGELFF. The CDR3 DNA sequence: TGTGCCAGCAGTTCTACCGGGGAGCTGTTTTTT.

The chain has TRBV7-9 and TRBJ1-2, with TRBD1 matching over 7 bases. The germline V gene encodes CDR1 SEHNR and CDR2 FQNEAQ (reference sequence). The CDR3 is 13 amino acids. Trimming removed 3 bases from V and 6 bases from J; junction bases left unmatched: 4. CDR3 region: CASSLRGRDGYTF. For the CDR3, the DNA is TGTGCCAGCAGCTTGAGGGGGCGGGATGGCTACACCTTC.

The chain joins TRBV6-1 to TRBJ2-7, with 8 bases matching TRBD2. In germline, CDR1 is MNHNS, CDR2 SASEGT. CDR3 length: 16 amino acids. Trimming at V came to 2 bases and at J to 3 bases, leaving 9 bases not matched to a gene. CDR3 nucleotide sequence: TGTGCCAGCAGTGAACGGGGGATAGCGGGGTTCTACGAGCAGTACTTC. This encodes CASSERGIAGFYEQYF.

This sequence joins TRBV18 and TRBJ2-7; D gene uncertain. The germline gives CDR1 KGHSH, CDR2 LQKENI. V was trimmed by 0 bases and J by 2 bases, leaving 8 bases between them. CDR3 size: 14 residues. CDR3 nucleotides: TGTGCCAGCTCACCACCGGGCCCACCCTACGAGCAGTACTTC. Its translation is CASSPPGPPYEQYF. The whole variable domain, filled in from reference TRBV18 and TRBJ2-7, reads NAGVMQNPRHLVRRRGQEARLRCSPMKGHSHVYWYRQLPEEGLKFMVYLQKENIIDESGMPKERFSAEFPKEGPSILRIQQVVRGDSAAYFCASSPPGPPYEQYFGPGTRLTVT.

This clone was found a few times. This chain connects TRBV4-1 to TRBJ2-5; D gene ambiguous. Germline V CDR1 and CDR2: MGHRA, YSYEKL. The CDR3 length is 13 residues. The germline V and J ends were trimmed by 8 bases and 4 bases, with 14 bases remaining between them. The chain's CDR3 is CASGSVWAETQYF. The CDR3 DNA follows: TGCGCCAGCGGCTCTGTGTGGGCAGAGACCCAGTACTTC.

This chain uses TRBV5-6 with TRBJ2-3; D is possibly TRBD1 (5 bases). Germline loops: CDR1 SGHDT, CDR2 YYEEEE. Trimming shortened V by 6 bases and J by 2 bases, and 19 bases separated the two germline ends. This CDR3 is built from 16 residues. CDR3 sequence (DNA): TGTGCCAGCAAAAACCGGGCAAGGGGTTCCACAGATACGCAGTATTTT. Translated, it gives CASKNRARGSTDTQYF.

Comments on this clone: This sample includes further DNA sequences coding for the same CDR3. The V and J genes are TRBV7-2 and TRBJ1-1, with TRBD1 matching 7 bases. Unmatched junction bases numbered 5, after V lost 5 bases and J lost 2 bases. Germline V gene data show CDR1 as SGHTA and CDR2 as FQGNSA. The CDR3 runs 14 residues. CDR3 in amino acids: CASSVHRGNTEAFF. The CDR3 nucleotides are TGTGCCAGCAGCGTTCACAGGGGTAACACTGAAGCTTTCTTT.

J is TRBJ2-4 and V is TRBV10-3, with 7 nucleotides matching TRBD2. The CDR3 extends over 13 amino acids. With V trimmed by 1 base and J by 9 bases, 3 bases remained unmatched. The V gene's germline CDR1 is ENHRY and CDR2 SYGVKD. The DNA of the CDR3 is TGTGCCATCAGTGAGTGGGGGGGATCCATTCAGTACTTC. It codes for CAISEWGGSIQYF.

V and J are TRBV4-1 and TRBJ1-6; TRBD1 matches at 10 bases. This CDR3 has 14 residues. Germline V gives CDR1 MGHRA, CDR2 YSYEKL. Germline trimming cut 2 bases from V and 9 bases from J; bases unmatched to any gene: 1. The chain's CDR3 is CASSQRDRGSPLHF. The CDR3 bases are TGCGCCAGCAGCCAAAGGGACAGGGGTTCACCCCTCCACTTT.

The chain joins TRBV5-6 to TRBJ2-1, with unresolved D. This CDR3 region has 13 residues. Trimming took 0 bases from V and 6 from J, leaving 7 bases between them. CDR1 and CDR2 from the germline V gene are SGHDT and YYEEEE. This CDR3 reads CASSLVYFNEQFF. The CDR3 DNA sequence: TGTGCCAGCAGCTTGGTCTACTTCAATGAGCAGTTCTTC.

This chain uses TRBV19 with TRBJ1-1, with TRBD1 identical over 10 bases. Germline V gives CDR1 LNHDA, CDR2 SQIVND (reference sequence). J was trimmed by 3 bases and V by 3 bases; bases with no gene match: 10. The CDR3 is made up of 17 amino acids. The CDR3 nucleotides are TGTGCCAGTAGTATGTCCGGGAGGACAGGGGGACACACTGAAGCTTTCTTT. It encodes CASSMSGRTGGHTEAFF.

This chain uses TRBV4-1 with TRBJ2-1; possibly TRBD2 for D (6 bases). The CDR3 runs 14 residues. Trimming cost V 0 bases and J 10 bases, with 13 bases left between them. Germline CDR1 reads MGHRA; CDR2 reads YSYEKL. CDR3 protein: CASSQDWGVREQFF. CDR3 nucleotide sequence: TGCGCCAGCAGCCAAGACTGGGGGGTGCGGGAGCAGTTCTTC.

CDR3 sequence: CASSLTGGYTGELFF. DNA for the CDR3: TGCGCCAGCAGCTTGACAGGGGGCTACACCGGGGAGCTGTTTTTT. This chain joins TRBV5-1 and TRBJ2-2; 9 bases line up with TRBD1. This CDR3 contains 15 residues. Unmatched junction bases numbered 1, after V lost 1 base and J lost 3 bases. Germline V gene sequence: CDR1 SGHRS, CDR2 YFSETQ. Full variable domain (remainder filled in from reference TRBV5-1 and TRBJ2-2): KAGVTQTPRYLIKTRGQQVTLSCSPISGHRSVSWYQQTPGQGLQFLFEYFSETQRNKGNFPGRFSGRQFSNSRSEMNVSTLELGDSALYLCASSLTGGYTGELFFGEGSRLTVL.

In this sample, this clone turned up once. The chain recombines TRBV5-1 with TRBJ2-5; 7 bases map to TRBD2. J gave up 3 bases and V 4 bases, and 3 bases lay outside the gene matches. The CDR3 runs to 13 residues. Looked up from germline, CDR1 is SGHRS and CDR2 is YFSETQ. This CDR3 reads CASSIAGKETQYF. The CDR3, as DNA: TGCGCCAGCAGCATAGCGGGTAAAGAGACCCAGTACTTC. Variable domain in full (rest from reference TRBV5-1 and TRBJ2-5): KAGVTQTPRYLIKTRGQQVTLSCSPISGHRSVSWYQQTPGQGLQFLFEYFSETQRNKGNFPGRFSGRQFSNSRSEMNVSTLELGDSALYLCASSIAGKETQYFGPGTRLLVL.

The chain uses TRBV7-9 and TRBJ2-5; D may be TRBD1 (6 bases). V shed 1 base and J shed 1 base, with 10 bases lying between them. Germline V gene lookup returns CDR1 SEHNR and CDR2 FQNEAQ (reference sequence). The CDR3 has 15 residues. The CDR3 nucleotides read TGTGCCAGCAGCTTAGAGTCCAGGGGCCAAGAGACCCAGTACTTC. As protein: CASSLESRGQETQYF.

This clone was seen a single time. The rearrangement links TRBV28 to TRBJ1-1, with 7 bases identical to TRBD1. This CDR3 comprises 11 residues. Germline loops: CDR1 MDHEN, CDR2 SYDVKM. CDR3 region: CATGKQTEAFF. The CDR3 DNA is TGTGCGACAGGGAAACAGACTGAAGCTTTCTTT.

The chain uses TRBV5-1 and TRBJ2-7; 8 bases align to TRBD1. V shed 2 bases, J shed 3 bases, and the junction held 4 bases outside the gene matches. Germline V gene data show CDR1 as SGHRS and CDR2 as YFSETQ. The CDR3 consists of 14 residues. CDR3 protein: CASSFGQGIYEQYF. For the CDR3, the DNA is TGCGCCAGCAGCTTTGGACAGGGTATCTACGAGCAGTACTTC.

The rearrangement joins TRBV5-1 to TRBJ2-5; the D gene is possibly TRBD1 (5 bases). CDR1 and CDR2 from the germline V gene are SGHRS and YFSETQ. This CDR3 region has 11 residues. Trimming took 3 bases from V and 5 from J, leaving 5 bases between them. CDR3 amino acids: CASSYRETQYF. CDR3 sequence (DNA): TGCGCCAGCAGCTACAGGGAGACCCAGTACTTC.

This sequence joins TRBV9 and TRBJ2-1, with a tentative D call TRBD2 (6 bases). CDR1 is SGDLS and CDR2 is YYNGEE in the germline V gene. The CDR3 runs 14 residues. V lost 0 bases and J 6 bases, leaving 10 bases between the germline ends. DNA of the CDR3: TGTGCCAGCAGCGTAGTAGGGACTTCCAATGAGCAGTTCTTC. Translated: CASSVVGTSNEQFF. Drawing the rest from reference TRBV9 and TRBJ2-1, the complete variable domain is DSGVTQTPKHLITATGQRVTLRCSPRSGDLSVYWYQQSLDQGLQFLIQYYNGEERAKGNILERFSAQQFPDLHSELNLSSLELGDSALYFCASSVVGTSNEQFFGPGTRLTVL.

CDR3 sequence reads: CASSSNGRDWRREQYF. The CDR3 region has the DNA TGTGCCAGCAGTTCTAATGGGCGGGACTGGCGGCGCGAGCAGTACTTC. J is TRBJ2-7 and V is TRBV27; a possible D gene is TRBD2 (6 bases). Per germline, CDR1 MNHEY and CDR2 SMNVEV (reference sequence). The CDR3 extends over 16 amino acids. The V end was cut by 4 bases, the J end by 6 bases, with 22 bases between.